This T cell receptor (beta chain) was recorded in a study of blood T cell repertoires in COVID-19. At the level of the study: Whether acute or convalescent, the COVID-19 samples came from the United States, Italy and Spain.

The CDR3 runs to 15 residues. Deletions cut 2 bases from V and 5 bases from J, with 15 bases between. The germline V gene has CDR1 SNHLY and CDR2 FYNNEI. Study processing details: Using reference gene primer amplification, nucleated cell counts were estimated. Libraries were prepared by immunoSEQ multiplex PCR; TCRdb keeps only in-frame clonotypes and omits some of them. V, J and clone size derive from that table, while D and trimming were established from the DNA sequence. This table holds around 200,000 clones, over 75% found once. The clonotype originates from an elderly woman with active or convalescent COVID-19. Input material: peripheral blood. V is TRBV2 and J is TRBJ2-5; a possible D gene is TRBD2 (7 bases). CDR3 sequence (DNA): TGTGCCAGCAGTGAAATGGGGGGGGCTCACGAGACCCAGTACTTC. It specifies CASSEMGGAHETQYF.